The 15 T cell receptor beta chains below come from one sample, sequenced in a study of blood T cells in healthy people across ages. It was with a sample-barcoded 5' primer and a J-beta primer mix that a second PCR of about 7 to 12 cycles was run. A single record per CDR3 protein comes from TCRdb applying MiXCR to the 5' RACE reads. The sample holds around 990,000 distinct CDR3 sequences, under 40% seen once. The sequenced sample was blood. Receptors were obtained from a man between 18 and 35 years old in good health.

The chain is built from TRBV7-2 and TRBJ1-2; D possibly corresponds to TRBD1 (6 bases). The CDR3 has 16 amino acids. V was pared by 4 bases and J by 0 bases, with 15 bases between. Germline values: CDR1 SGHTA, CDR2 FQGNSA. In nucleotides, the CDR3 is TGTGCCAGCAGCTCTTCCAGGGGTCCGTCTAACTATGGCTACACCTTC. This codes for CASSSSRGPSNYGYTF.

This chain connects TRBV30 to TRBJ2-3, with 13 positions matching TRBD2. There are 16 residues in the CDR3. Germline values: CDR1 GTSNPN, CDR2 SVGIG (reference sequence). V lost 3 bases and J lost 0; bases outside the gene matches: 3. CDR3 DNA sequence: TGTGCCTGGAGCCCGGGACTAGCGGGGAGCACAGATACGCAGTATTTT. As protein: CAWSPGLAGSTDTQYF.

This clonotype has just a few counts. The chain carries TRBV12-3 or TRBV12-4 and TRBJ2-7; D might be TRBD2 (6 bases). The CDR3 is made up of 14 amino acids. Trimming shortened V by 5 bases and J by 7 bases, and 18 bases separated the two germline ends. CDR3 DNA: TGTGCCAGCAGTCCGCTTAGCGGCCCGGGAGAGCAGTACTTC. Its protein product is CASSPLSGPGEQYF.

The CDR3 DNA is TGTGCCAGCTCACCACCACAGGGGCTGAACACTGAAGCTTTCTTT. Translated: CASSPPQGLNTEAFF. This rearrangement joins TRBV18 to TRBJ1-1, with TRBD1 matching 7 bases. Trimming at V came to 0 bases and at J to 0 bases, leaving 1 base not matched to a gene. The CDR3 is made up of 15 amino acids. Germline V gives CDR1 KGHSH, CDR2 LQKENI.

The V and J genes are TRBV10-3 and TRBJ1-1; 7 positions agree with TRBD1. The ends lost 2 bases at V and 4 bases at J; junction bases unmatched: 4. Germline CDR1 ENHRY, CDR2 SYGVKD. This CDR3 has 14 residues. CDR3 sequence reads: CAISEAGGGTEAFF. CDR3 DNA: TGTGCCATCAGTGAGGCAGGGGGTGGCACTGAAGCTTTCTTT.

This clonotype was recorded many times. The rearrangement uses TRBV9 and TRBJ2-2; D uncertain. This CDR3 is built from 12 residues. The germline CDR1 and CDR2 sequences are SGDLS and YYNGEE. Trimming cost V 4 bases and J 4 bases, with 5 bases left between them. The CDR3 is CASSPSTGELFF. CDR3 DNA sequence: TGTGCCAGCAGCCCCTCCACCGGGGAGCTGTTTTTT.

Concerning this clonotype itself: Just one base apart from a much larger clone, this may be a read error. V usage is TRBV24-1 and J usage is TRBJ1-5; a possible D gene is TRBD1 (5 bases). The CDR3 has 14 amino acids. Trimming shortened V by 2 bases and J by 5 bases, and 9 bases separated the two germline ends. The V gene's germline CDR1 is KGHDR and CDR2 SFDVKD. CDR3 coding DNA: TGTGCCACCAGTGATTCTGACAGTGATCAGCCCCAGCATTTT. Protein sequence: CATSDSDSDQPQHF.

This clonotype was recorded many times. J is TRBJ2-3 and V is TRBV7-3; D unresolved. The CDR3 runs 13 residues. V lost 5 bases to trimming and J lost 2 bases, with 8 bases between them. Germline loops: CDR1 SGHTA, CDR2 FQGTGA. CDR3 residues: CASSGVSTDTQYF. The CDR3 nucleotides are TGTGCCAGCAGCGGAGTTTCCACAGATACGCAGTATTTT.

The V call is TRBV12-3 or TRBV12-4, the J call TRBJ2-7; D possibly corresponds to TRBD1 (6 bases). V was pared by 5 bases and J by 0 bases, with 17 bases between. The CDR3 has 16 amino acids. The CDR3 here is CASSKRTAYVSYEQYF. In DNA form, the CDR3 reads TGTGCCAGCAGTAAACGGACAGCATACGTCTCCTACGAGCAGTACTTC.

The DNA for the CDR3 is TGTGCCAGCAACCTAATTGGGGGAAGTGTGAGCAATCAGCCCCAGCATTTT. It translates to CASNLIGGSVSNQPQHF. The chain joins TRBV7-3 to TRBJ1-5; maybe TRBD1 (5 bases). V was cut by 7 bases and J by 1 base, with 20 bases left in between. Germline lookup yields CDR1 SGHTA and CDR2 FQGTGA. This CDR3 is 17 amino acids long.

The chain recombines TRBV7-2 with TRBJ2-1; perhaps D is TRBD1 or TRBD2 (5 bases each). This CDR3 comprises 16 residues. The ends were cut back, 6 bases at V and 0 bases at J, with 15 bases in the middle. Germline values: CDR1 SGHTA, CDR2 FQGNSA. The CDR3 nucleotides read TGTGCCAGCAGTCGAAATTCTGGGGGCTCCTACAATGAGCAGTTCTTC. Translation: CASSRNSGGSYNEQFF.

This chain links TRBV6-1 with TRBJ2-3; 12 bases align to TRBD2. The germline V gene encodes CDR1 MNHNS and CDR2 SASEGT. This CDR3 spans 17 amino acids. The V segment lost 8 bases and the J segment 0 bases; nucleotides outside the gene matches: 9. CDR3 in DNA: TGTGCCAGCGGTATTGGACTAGCGGGAACTAGCACAGATACGCAGTATTTT. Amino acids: CASGIGLAGTSTDTQYF.

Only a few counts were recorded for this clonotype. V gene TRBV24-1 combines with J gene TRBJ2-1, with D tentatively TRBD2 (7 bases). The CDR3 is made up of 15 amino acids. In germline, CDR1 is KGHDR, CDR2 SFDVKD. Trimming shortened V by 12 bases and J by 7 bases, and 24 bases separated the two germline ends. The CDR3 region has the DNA TGTGCCTCAAAACTCCCCGGGGGGCGCGGGAATGAGCAGTTCTTC. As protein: CASKLPGGRGNEQFF.

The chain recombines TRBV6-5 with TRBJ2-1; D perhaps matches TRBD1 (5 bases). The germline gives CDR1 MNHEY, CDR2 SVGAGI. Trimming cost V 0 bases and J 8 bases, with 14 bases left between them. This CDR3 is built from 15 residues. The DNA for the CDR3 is TGTGCCAGCAGTTACTCGTCCGGGCAGGGTGATGAGCAGTTCTTC. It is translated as CASSYSSGQGDEQFF.

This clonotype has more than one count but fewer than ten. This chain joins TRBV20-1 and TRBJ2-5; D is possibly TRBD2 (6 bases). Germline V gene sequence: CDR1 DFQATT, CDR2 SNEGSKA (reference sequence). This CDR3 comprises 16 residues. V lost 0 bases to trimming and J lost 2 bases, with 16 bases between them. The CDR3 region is CSARDSFRDWQETQYF. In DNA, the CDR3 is TGCAGTGCTAGAGATTCCTTCCGGGACTGGCAAGAGACCCAGTACTTC.